The rows below give T cell receptor beta chains drawn from one sample of a study of T-cell memory formation after mild COVID-19. TCRdb used MiXCR to reprocess the 5' RACE reads, holding one entry per CDR3 protein. Of 250,000 to 350,000 distinct CDR3 sequences detected, roughly a fifth appear once; the ten largest clones hold roughly 21%. Sequencing was carried out using PBMCs or a T cell subset sorted from them (not recorded which). These receptors came from a man aged 18 to 29 who had mild COVID-19 (a few samples of this study predate the infection). Cell type and time point are not known. CDR3s include the opening cysteine and the closing phenylalanine or tryptophan.

V gene,CDR3 protein
TRBV24-1,CATRGTRQGINGELFF
TRBV18,CASLSGQGIGYTF
TRBV7-2,CASSAQTQGAGETQYF
TRBV9,CASSGPVGNTIYF
TRBV24-1,CATLGAPYEQYF
TRBV5-1,CASTGTGAYNEQFF
TRBV20-1,CSARDRGGAYNEQFF
TRBV11-3,CASSRGTDEYNEQFF
TRBV4-2,CASSQGSGTVNEKLFF
TRBV5-1,CATRTTGSGANVLTF
TRBV12-3/TRBV12-4,CASSWGIYYGYTF
TRBV4-1,CASSQGAARDRRNYGYTF
TRBV12-3/TRBV12-4,CASSSLAEAFF
TRBV2,CANAGLAGTDTQYF
TRBV2,CASSDDRGLTGELFF
TRBV6-6,CASSYLPRTDTQYF
TRBV5-1,CASSLASRTRMDGTQYF
TRBV5-1,CASSSGGANYGYTF
TRBV5-1,CASSPEPGYNEQFF
TRBV20-1,CSATGPAVYEQYF
TRBV21-1,CASSKGGAEETQYF
TRBV5-1,CASSLGGDFTDTQYF
TRBV12-3/TRBV12-4,CASSLASAGGPGDTQYF
TRBV7-8,CASSSLYRDMNTQYF
TRBV18,CASSPRQGVDTGELFF
TRBV14,CASSHTLGGSSYGYTF
TRBV5-1,CASSLDVGQTQYF
TRBV7-8,CASSRWGGHSNQPQHF
TRBV12-3/TRBV12-4,CASSSGTWTQYF
TRBV27,CASSRTAGTGGEKLFF
TRBV5-1,CASSSMGQKETQYF
TRBV12-3/TRBV12-4,CASSFGAALSLQGYTF
TRBV5-6,CASSDRDSKNIQYF
TRBV5-1,CASSSRQGSTEAFF
TRBV2,CASSARGLEFTDTQYF
TRBV7-2,CASSDRRRGSTDTQYF
TRBV5-1,CASSLEAASSYEQYF
TRBV4-1,CASSQSGAGWNNEQFF
TRBV3-1,CASREQYF
TRBV6-6,CASTPEGGYEQYF
TRBV7-3,CASSAGTNSYEQYF
TRBV7-9,CASSYGVQETQYF
TRBV29-1,CSVDGVGTGNSGANVLTF
TRBV10-3,CAISPSGNTGELFF
TRBV6-1,CASSGTVLLNTEAFF
TRBV5-1,CASSNGQGGGYTF
TRBV6-5,CASSYSSYGEGGTQYF
TRBV7-2,CASSLAGQGNQPQHF
TRBV2,CASLSSGENQPQHF
TRBV6-6,CAVFRGMNTEAFF
TRBV29-1,CSVAAPMNTEAFF
TRBV24-1,CATSDSASGNNEQFF
TRBV15,CATSTRTGDARGYGYTF
TRBV21-1,CASSPPPLRDSLLTDTQYF
TRBV7-9,CASSPGAGYQETQYF
TRBV10-3,CAIRASGGANEQFF